This T cell receptor (beta chain) is from a study of blood T cells in healthy people across ages. Primed by a sample-barcoded 5' primer and a J-beta primer mix, a second PCR proceeded for roughly 6 to 12 cycles. TCRdb reprocessed the 5' RACE reads with MiXCR, giving one entry per CDR3 protein. The table shows about 830,000 distinct CDR3 sequences, with about 59% occurring only once. Trimming removed 4 bases from V and 4 bases from J; junction bases left unmatched: 13. Germline lookup yields CDR1 SQVTM and CDR2 ANQGSEA. The CDR3 is made up of 17 amino acids. This chain links TRBV29-1 with TRBJ2-3, with TRBD2 identical over 11 bases. Input material: blood. The clonotype comes from a man aged 25-40 years in good health. The CDR3 sequence is CSVVFGSLAGGPDTQYF. Here the CDR3 DNA reads TGCAGCGTTGTATTCGGCTCATTAGCGGGGGGGCCAGATACGCAGTATTTT.